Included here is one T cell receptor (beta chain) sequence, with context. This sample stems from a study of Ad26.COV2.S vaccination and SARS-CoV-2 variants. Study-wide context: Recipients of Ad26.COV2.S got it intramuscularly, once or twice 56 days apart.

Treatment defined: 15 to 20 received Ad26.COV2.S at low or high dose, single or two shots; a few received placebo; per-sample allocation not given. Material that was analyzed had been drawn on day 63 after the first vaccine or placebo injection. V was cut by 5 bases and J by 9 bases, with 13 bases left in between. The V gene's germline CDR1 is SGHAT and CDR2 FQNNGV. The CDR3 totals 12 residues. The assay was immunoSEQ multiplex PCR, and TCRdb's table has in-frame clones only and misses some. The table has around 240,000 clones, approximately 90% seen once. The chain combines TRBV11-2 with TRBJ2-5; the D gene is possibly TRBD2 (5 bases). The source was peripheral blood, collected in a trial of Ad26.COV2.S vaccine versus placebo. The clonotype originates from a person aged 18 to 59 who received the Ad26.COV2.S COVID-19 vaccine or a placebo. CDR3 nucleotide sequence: TGTGCCAGCAGCGACTACGATTCTGCCCAGTACTTC. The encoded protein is CASSDYDSAQYF.